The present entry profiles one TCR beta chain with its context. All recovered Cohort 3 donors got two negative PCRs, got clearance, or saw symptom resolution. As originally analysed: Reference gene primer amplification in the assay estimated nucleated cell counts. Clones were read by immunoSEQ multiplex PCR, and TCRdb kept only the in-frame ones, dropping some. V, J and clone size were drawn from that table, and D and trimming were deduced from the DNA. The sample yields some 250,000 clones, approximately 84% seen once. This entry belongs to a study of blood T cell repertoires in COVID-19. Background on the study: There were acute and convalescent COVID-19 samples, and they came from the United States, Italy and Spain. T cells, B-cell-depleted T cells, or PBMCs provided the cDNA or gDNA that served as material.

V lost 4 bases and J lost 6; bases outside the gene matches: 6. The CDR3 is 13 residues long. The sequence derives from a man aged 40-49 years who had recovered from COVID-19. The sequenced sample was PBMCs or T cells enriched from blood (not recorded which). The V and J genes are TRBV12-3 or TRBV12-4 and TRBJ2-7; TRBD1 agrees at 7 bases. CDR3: CASSSTGRGEQYF. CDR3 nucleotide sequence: TGTGCCAGCAGTTCGACAGGGAGAGGCGAGCAGTACTTC.